Described below is a single T cell receptor beta chain sequence and its context. No antigen is known for it. V shed 5 bases, J shed 3 bases, and the junction held 2 bases outside the gene matches. The CDR3 totals 14 residues. The germline gives CDR1 SGHVS, CDR2 FNYEAQ. As to time point: before natalizumab initiation. The data derive from a study of multiple sclerosis patients with progressive multifocal leukoencephalopathy. Study-level results: Before and during natalizumab, the clones expanded at PML already existed.

The repertoire was sequenced with immunoSEQ multiplex PCR; TCRdb's copy has only in-frame clones and lacks some. The sample records around 28,000 clones, more than 75% being singletons. V gene TRBV7-6 combines with J gene TRBJ2-3, with 10 bases identical to TRBD1. This TCR derives from a human donor with multiple sclerosis. Material for sequencing was PBMCs. CDR3: CASSRDRGTDTQYF. DNA of the CDR3: TGTGCCAGCAGCAGGGACAGGGGAACAGATACGCAGTATTTT.